A selection of T cell receptor beta chains follows, all from one sample in a study of blood T cell repertoires in COVID-19. The protocol was immunoSEQ multiplex PCR, while the TCRdb copy is restricted to in-frame clones and leaves out a portion. The sample lists about 73,000 clones; approximately 84% were seen once. Sequenced sample: peripheral blood. The receptor set was obtained from a human donor in a cohort sampled during active COVID-19. CDR3s include the opening cysteine and the closing phenylalanine or tryptophan. The D gene is left open where the match is weak.

D	V	J	CDR3
.	TRBV5-1	TRBJ2-7	CASSLKVRSSDEQYF
.	TRBV14	TRBJ2-5	CASSDRNLETQYF
TRBD1	TRBV7-9	TRBJ1-1	CASSFRGDRVNTEAFF
TRBD1	TRBV5-1	TRBJ1-6	CASSSGTGGYNSPLHF
TRBD1	TRBV27	TRBJ2-7	CASSHTGGAYEQYF
.	TRBV9	TRBJ2-7	CASSVGELEEQYF
.	TRBV7-2	TRBJ2-5	CASSPRETQYF
.	TRBV3-1/TRBV3-2	TRBJ1-5	CASSQANQPQHF
TRBD1	TRBV19	TRBJ2-1	CASSDLGQGFYNEQFF
.	TRBV18	TRBJ1-1	CASSPRGGRDTEAFF
TRBD1	TRBV2	TRBJ1-6	CASKRERGPNSPLHF
.	TRBV9	TRBJ1-2	CASSVGSGGNYGYTF
.	TRBV7-9	TRBJ2-1	CASSLVSTRDIQHEQFF
TRBD1	TRBV5-6	TRBJ1-4	CASSLVTGAGPNEKLFF
.	TRBV18	TRBJ1-4	CASSSSEVQEKLFF
.	TRBV7-9	TRBJ1-2	CASSSLTGTIYGYTF
.	TRBV19	TRBJ2-7	CASSMQGWRPYEQYF
TRBD2	TRBV6-5	TRBJ2-1	CASRVGRGYNEQFF
TRBD1	TRBV4-1	TRBJ1-5	CASSQGSQGRDRGGQPQHF
.	TRBV6-5	TRBJ1-1	CASREADEAFF
.	TRBV7-2	TRBJ2-7	CASSLVAAGSYEQYF
.	TRBV5-4	TRBJ1-2	CASSPTGLYGYTF
.	TRBV7-3	TRBJ1-3	CASSPNSGNTIYF
.	TRBV5-6	TRBJ2-2	CASSPLVAAWAPNTGELFF
.	TRBV7-2	TRBJ2-7	CASSQRGNYEQYF
TRBD1	TRBV18	TRBJ1-5	CASSSRQGAGQPQHF
.	TRBV3-1/TRBV3-2	TRBJ2-3	CASSLTSSSGDTQYF
TRBD1	TRBV27	TRBJ2-3	CASSPGYGDRGYTDTQYF
TRBD1	TRBV19	TRBJ1-4	CASSPQGAVEKLFF
TRBD1	TRBV6-5	TRBJ1-1	CASRWDSGMNTEAFF
TRBD2	TRBV7-8	TRBJ2-3	CASSFPLGEGAGTVFADTQYF